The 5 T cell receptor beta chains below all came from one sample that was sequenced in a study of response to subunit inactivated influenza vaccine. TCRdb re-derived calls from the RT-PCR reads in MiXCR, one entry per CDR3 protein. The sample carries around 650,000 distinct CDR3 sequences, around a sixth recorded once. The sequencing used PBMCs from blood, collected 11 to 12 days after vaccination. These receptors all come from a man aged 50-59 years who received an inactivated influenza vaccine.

The CDR3 DNA sequence: TGTGCCAGCGGTAGGGACATCTATAATTCACCCCTCCACTTT. This codes for CASGRDIYNSPLHF. The gene calls are TRBV5-5 and TRBJ1-6; a weak D match, TRBD1 (6 bases). This CDR3 is 14 amino acids long. The V gene's germline CDR1 is SGHKS and CDR2 YYEKEE (reference sequence). Trimming took 7 bases from V and 3 from J, leaving 11 bases between them.

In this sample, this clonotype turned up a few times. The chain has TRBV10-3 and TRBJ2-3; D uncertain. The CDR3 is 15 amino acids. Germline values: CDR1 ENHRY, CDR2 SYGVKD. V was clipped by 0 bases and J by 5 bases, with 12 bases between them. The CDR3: CAISESSLGVDTQYF. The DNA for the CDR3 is TGTGCCATCAGTGAGTCGAGTCTAGGTGTAGATACGCAGTATTTT.

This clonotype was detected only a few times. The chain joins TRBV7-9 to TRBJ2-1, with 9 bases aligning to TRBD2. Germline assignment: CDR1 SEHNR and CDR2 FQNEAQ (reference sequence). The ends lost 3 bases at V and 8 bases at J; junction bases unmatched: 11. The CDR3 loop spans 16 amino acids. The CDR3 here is CASSLDSAGGIDEQFF. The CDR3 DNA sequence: TGTGCCAGCAGCTTGGACTCGGCGGGAGGGATCGATGAGCAGTTCTTC.

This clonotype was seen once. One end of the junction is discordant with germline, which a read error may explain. The CDR3 DNA reads as TGTGCCATCAGCCCCGGGACCCGCTACGAGCAGTACTTC. It yields the protein CAISPGTRYEQYF. The chain joins TRBV4-2 to TRBJ2-7; D is tentatively TRBD1 or TRBD2 (5 bases each). The CDR3 loop spans 13 amino acids. From germline, CDR1 is LGHNA and CDR2 YNFKEQ.

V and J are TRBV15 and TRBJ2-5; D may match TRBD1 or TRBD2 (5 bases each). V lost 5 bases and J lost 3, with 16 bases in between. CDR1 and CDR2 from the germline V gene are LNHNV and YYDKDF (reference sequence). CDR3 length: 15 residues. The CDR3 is CATSGGEGRKETQYF. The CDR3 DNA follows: TGTGCCACCAGCGGGGGTGAGGGACGCAAAGAGACCCAGTACTTC.